A single sample is the source of the 22 T cell receptor beta chains below, sequenced in a study of T cells in women clearing cervical HPV infection. Profiling relied on immunoSEQ multiplex PCR, and the TCRdb table lists in-frame clones only, not all of them. The sample features fewer than 35,000 clones, with about 16% in its top ten. The sequenced sample consisted of blood buffy coat. The receptors here all came from a woman aged 18-70 years with a cervical HPV16 infection that either progressed to CIN3+ or cleared (not recorded which).

The part of the CDR3 DNA that was read is TGCAGTGCTAGATGGCTGGGACTAGCGGGCTACAATGAG. It is translated as CSARWLGLAGYNE. The complete CDR3 reads CSARWLGLAGYNEQFF. The chain couples TRBV20-1 to TRBJ2-1, with 12 bases fitting TRBD2. The read ends 3 residues before the CDR3 terminus; that terminus is restored from the germline J gene. The CDR3 is 16 residues long. The germline CDR1 and CDR2 sequences are DFQATT and SNEGSKA (reference sequence). Trimming removed 2 bases from V and 3 bases from J; junction bases left unmatched: 5.

With respect to this clone: The read finishes 3 residues shy of the CDR3 end, and the germline J gene is used to complete it. This chain links TRBV30 with TRBJ1-5; perhaps TRBD1 as D (5 bases). In germline, CDR1 is GTSNPN, CDR2 SVGIG (reference sequence). This CDR3 is 13 amino acids long. Trimming shortened V by 2 bases and J by 4 bases, and 9 bases separated the two germline ends. Partial CDR3 DNA: TGTGCCTGGAGTATGGGGGGTAATCAGCCC. Translated, it gives CAWSMGGNQP. The CDR3, in full, reads CAWSMGGNQPQHF.

Details on this clone: The read stops 3 residues short of the end of the CDR3; the missing end is completed from the germline J gene. The chain couples TRBV30 to TRBJ1-6; possible D gene TRBD1, 6 bases. The CDR3 has 14 amino acids. The V end lost 2 bases, the J end lost 9 bases, and 14 bases lay between the germline ends. The germline gives CDR1 GTSNPN, CDR2 SVGIG (reference sequence). CDR3 DNA (partial): TGTGCCTGGAGTCCACCCGACAGGATTTCACCC. Amino acid sequence: CAWSPPDRISP. The full CDR3 protein is CAWSPPDRISPLHF.

A word on this clone: The missing CDR3 end, 3 residues past where the read stops, is filled in from the germline J gene. J is TRBJ1-5 and V is TRBV2; D may be TRBD1 (6 bases). Germline V gene lookup returns CDR1 SNHLY and CDR2 FYNNEI. The CDR3 is 14 amino acids. Trimming removed 7 bases at V and 3 bases at J, with 13 bases between. The CDR3 loop reads CASKGRGHNQPQHF. Incomplete CDR3 DNA: TGTGCCAGCAAGGGCAGGGGACACAATCAGCCC.

On this clone itself: The sequence runs out 3 residues before the end of the CDR3; the remainder is reconstructed from the germline J gene. The chain is built from TRBV19 and TRBJ2-3; D might be TRBD1 (6 bases). There are 14 residues in the CDR3. Trimming cost V 1 base and J 2 bases, with 7 bases left between them. CDR1 is LNHDA and CDR2 is SQIVND in the germline V gene (reference sequence). The CDR3 sequence is CASSIGQVTDTQYF. The sequenced part of the CDR3 DNA is TGTGCCAGTAGTATAGGACAGGTCACAGATACG.

With regard to this clone: The missing CDR3 end, 3 residues past where the read stops, is filled in from the germline J gene. This chain uses TRBV24-1 with TRBJ2-1; D is perhaps TRBD2 (5 bases). CDR3 size: 13 residues. Trimming pared 3 bases from V and 8 bases from J, leaving 10 bases between. Per the germline V gene, CDR1 is KGHDR and CDR2 is SFDVKD. The CDR3 bases that were read are TGTGCCACCAGTGATGTTAGCGCCTATGAG. Its translation: CATSDVSAYE. The CDR3 in its entirety is CATSDVSAYEQFF.

On this clone itself: The DNA ends 3 residues before the CDR3 does, and the rest of the CDR3 is filled in from the germline J gene. The chain uses TRBV7-6 and TRBJ1-3, with D unresolved. Germline V gene sequence: CDR1 SGHVS, CDR2 FNYEAQ. The CDR3 spans 13 residues. Trimming took off 1 base at V and 4 bases at J, with 5 bases between the two ends. The CDR3 DNA, read in part, is TGTGCCAGCAGCTTAGTAGAGGGAAACACC. Translation: CASSLVEGNT. The whole CDR3 sequence is CASSLVEGNTIYF.

A word on this clone: With the read ending 3 residues before the CDR3 end, the germline J gene is used to fill in that end. This rearrangement joins TRBV7-9 to TRBJ1-1; 9 nucleotides agree with TRBD1. CDR3 length equals 14 residues. The trim removed 5 bases at V and 6 bases at J, leaving 7 bases unmatched. Germline V gene sequence: CDR1 SEHNR, CDR2 FQNEAQ (reference sequence). CDR3 in amino acids: CASSPRDRDSEAFF. The part of the CDR3 DNA that was read is TGTGCCAGCAGCCCGAGGGACAGGGATTCTGAA.

A note on this clone: The CDR3 end is not reached by the read, which stops 3 residues before it; the germline J gene fills it in. The V and J genes are TRBV20-1 and TRBJ2-5, with 8 bases identical to TRBD1. Germline CDR1 DFQATT, CDR2 SNEGSKA (reference sequence). This CDR3 region has 13 residues. V lost 6 bases, J lost 2 bases, and 5 bases stayed unmatched. The CDR3 loop is CSASGQDQETQYF. The sequenced part of the CDR3 DNA is TGCAGTGCGTCGGGACAGGATCAAGAGACC.

Comments on this clone: The observed sequence ends 3 residues before the CDR3 terminus, with the missing tail filled in from the germline J gene. V gene TRBV20-1 combines with J gene TRBJ1-4; tentative D call: TRBD1 (5 bases). The CDR3 extends over 13 amino acids. The germline V and J ends were trimmed by 2 bases and 3 bases, with 7 bases remaining between them. Germline CDR1 and CDR2: DFQATT and SNEGSKA (reference sequence). The sequenced CDR3 bases are TGCAGTGCTAGAAGGGGCGCTAATGAAAAA. Encoded protein: CSARRGANEK. The whole CDR3 protein is CSARRGANEKLFF.

Comment on this clone: The CDR3 end falls 3 residues outside the read, so it is completed with the germline J gene. This rearrangement joins TRBV20-1 to TRBJ2-5; TRBD1 aligns across 10 bases. Germline values: CDR1 DFQATT, CDR2 SNEGSKA (reference sequence). The CDR3 totals 14 residues. V shed 2 bases, J shed 5 bases, and the junction held 5 bases outside the gene matches. The DNA read from the CDR3 is TGCAGTGCTAGAAGACAGGGGGCGGATGAGACC. This encodes CSARRQGADET. The complete CDR3 reads CSARRQGADETQYF.

A word on this clone: The CDR3 goes on 3 residues after the read ends, and that part is filled in from the germline J gene. The chain carries TRBV7-9 and TRBJ2-7; D might be TRBD2 (7 bases). The CDR3 contains 15 residues. Trimming cost V 5 bases and J 2 bases, with 16 bases left between them. Germline V gives CDR1 SEHNR, CDR2 FQNEAQ (reference sequence). The CDR3 region is CASSARGGGAYEQYF. The DNA read from the CDR3 is TGTGCCAGCAGCGCCCGGGGCGGGGGCGCCTACGAG.

In regard to this clone: The read terminates 3 residues before the CDR3 end, so the remaining end is supplied by the germline J gene. The chain employs TRBV20-1 and TRBJ2-3, with D hard to call. CDR3 length equals 13 residues. CDR1 is DFQATT, CDR2 SNEGSKA, per germline (reference sequence). Trimming removed 0 bases at V and 2 bases at J, with 6 bases between. The CDR3 bases that were read are TGCAGTGCTAGAGATCTCTTCACAGATACG. This translates into CSARDLFTDT. The whole CDR3 is CSARDLFTDTQYF.

With regard to this clone: The read ends 3 residues early relative to the CDR3; the germline J gene fills the gap. The chain has TRBV19 and TRBJ1-2; 7 bases match TRBD1. Germline V gives CDR1 LNHDA, CDR2 SQIVND (reference sequence). This CDR3 contains 12 residues. CDR3 bases read: TGTGCCAGTAACCGACAGGGATCAGGC. Its translation is CASNRQGSG. Given in full, the CDR3 is CASNRQGSGYTF.

The sequenced part of the CDR3 DNA is TGCAGCGGACGTATTAGGGGACAGGATAGTGAA. Translating gives CSGRIRGQDSE. The whole CDR3 region reads CSGRIRGQDSEAFF. The genes are TRBV29-1 and TRBJ1-1, with 8 nucleotides matching TRBD1. Read coverage stops 3 residues before the CDR3 terminus; the germline J gene supplies the remainder. The length of the CDR3 is 14 residues. Per the germline V gene, CDR1 is SQVTM and CDR2 is ANQGSEA. With 7 bases clipped from V and 7 bases from J, the junction kept 14 bases outside the gene matches.

Turning to this clone: The read terminates 3 residues before the CDR3 end, so the remaining end is supplied by the germline J gene. This chain joins TRBV29-1 and TRBJ2-7; 11 positions agree with TRBD1. The CDR3 loop spans 14 amino acids. With 6 bases clipped from V and 3 bases from J, the junction kept 7 bases outside the gene matches. Germline CDR1 SQVTM, CDR2 ANQGSEA. The CDR3 protein is CSVTTGTGGYEQYF. CDR3 DNA, as far as it was read: TGCAGCGTGACTACCGGGACAGGGGGCTACGAG.

With regard to this clone: One junction end disagrees with the germline gene, perhaps due to a read error. The sequence runs out 3 residues before the end of the CDR3; the remainder is reconstructed from the germline J gene. Other DNA sequences in the same sample also yield this CDR3. The rearrangement uses TRBV20-1 and TRBJ1-3, with D unresolved. Germline CDR1 is DFQATT and CDR2 is SNEGSKA (reference sequence). CDR3 length: 15 residues. The CDR3 DNA, read in part, is TGCAGTGCTAGAGATCTACAGCCGGCTGGAAACACT. This sequence encodes CSARDLQPAGNT. In full, the CDR3 reads CSARDLQPAGNTIYF.

Concerning this clone: With the read ending 3 residues before the CDR3 end, the germline J gene is used to fill in that end. The J gene is TRBJ1-6, the V gene TRBV5-1, with 8 bases fitting TRBD1. The CDR3 contains 14 residues. The trim removed 4 bases at V and 9 bases at J, leaving 6 bases unmatched. From germline, CDR1 is SGHRS and CDR2 YFSETQ. The part of the CDR3 DNA that was read is TGCGCCAGCAGCCAGGGACAGGTGGCTTCACCC. This encodes CASSQGQVASP. The entire CDR3 is CASSQGQVASPLHF.

As for this clone: The CDR3 goes on 3 residues after the read ends, and that part is filled in from the germline J gene. The chain links TRBV2 to TRBJ2-5; 7 nucleotides match TRBD2. The CDR3 has 15 amino acids. Germline CDR1 SNHLY, CDR2 FYNNEI. V trimming: 1 base; J trimming: 5 bases; junction bases outside the gene matches: 7. The DNA read from the CDR3 is TGTGCCAGCAGTGAAGTAAGCGGGATTTCGGAGACC. It translates to CASSEVSGISET. Given in full, the CDR3 is CASSEVSGISETQYF.

The CDR3 DNA, read in part, is TGCGCCAGCAGCTTGAATCCGGGGGGCCAAGAGACG. This encodes CASSLNPGGQET. The full-length CDR3 reads as CASSLNPGGQETQYF. The rearrangement uses TRBV5-1 and TRBJ2-3, with a possible D match to TRBD2 (7 bases). Read data end 3 residues before the CDR3 end; the end is taken from the germline J gene. Germline V gene sequence: CDR1 SGHRS, CDR2 YFSETQ. CDR3 length equals 15 residues.

Of note for this clone: The CDR3 extends 3 residues past the end of the read, so its final part is completed from the germline J gene. The rearrangement uses TRBV6-2 or TRBV6-3 and TRBJ1-2; D perhaps matches TRBD1 (5 bases). Germline CDR1 MNHEY, CDR2 SVGEGT. The CDR3 sequence is 13 residues long. CDR3 DNA (partial): TGTGCCAGCAGTCAGACAGATCGGGAGGGC. Its protein product is CASSQTDREG. The complete CDR3 protein is CASSQTDREGYTF.

As concerns this clone: The read ends 3 residues before the CDR3 terminus; that terminus is restored from the germline J gene. The genes are TRBV2 and TRBJ2-4, with 8 positions matching TRBD1. Germline V gene data show CDR1 as SNHLY and CDR2 as FYNNEI. The CDR3 spans 16 residues. Here the CDR3 reads CASSEAGTGGSGGQYF. The CDR3 bases that were read are TGTGCCAGCAGTGAAGCGGGGACAGGCGGCTCAGGTGGT. The whole variable domain, filled in from reference TRBV2 and TRBJ2-4, reads EPEVTQTPSHQVTQMGQEVILRCVPISNHLYFYWYRQILGQKVEFLVSFYNNEISEKSEIFDDQFSVERPDGSNFTLKIRSTKLEDSAMYFCASSEAGTGGSGGQYFGAGTRLSVL.